The 24 T cell receptor beta chains given below trace back to one sample, sequenced in a study of T cell repertoires in cytomegalovirus infection. The antigens of these receptors remain unknown. TCRdb independently ran MiXCR on the reads; one entry per CDR3 protein. The sample lists about 830,000 distinct CDR3 sequences, over 25% occurring once. This material consisted of cultured CD8+ T cells from PBMCs, taken from culture after CMV antigen stimulation. These receptors were collected from a human donor in good health (CMV status not recorded). Some clones in this sample may be carry-over from other donors' samples.

This clonotype appeared a few times. This chain links TRBV7-2 with TRBJ2-1; a weak D match, TRBD1 (5 bases). The CDR3 is 15 amino acids. The germline V gene encodes CDR1 SGHTA and CDR2 FQGNSA. V was trimmed by 4 bases and J by 0 bases, leaving 10 bases between them. Here the CDR3 DNA reads TGTGCCAGCAGCTCACAGGAAAGCTCCTACAATGAGCAGTTCTTC. This sequence encodes CASSSQESSYNEQFF.

As concerns this clonotype: A read error may produce the germline difference seen at one junction end. The chain carries TRBV27 and TRBJ2-7, with a possible D match to TRBD2 (5 bases). This CDR3 has 15 residues. Germline V gives CDR1 MNHEY, CDR2 SMNVEV (reference sequence). DNA for the CDR3: TGTGCCAACAGTTTAGGGTTATTGGGGAGAGACGAGCAGTACTTC. This sequence encodes CANSLGLLGRDEQYF.

This clonotype was seen only a few times. The chain couples TRBV7-6 to TRBJ2-1; the match to TRBD1 covers 9 bases. Germline trimming cut 5 bases from V and 3 bases from J; bases unmatched to any gene: 8. Germline V gene data show CDR1 as SGHVS and CDR2 as FNYEAQ. The CDR3 is 16 residues long. In nucleotides, the CDR3 is TGTGCCAGCAGCCGAACAGGGGGCCTCGACTACAATGAGCAGTTCTTC. It encodes CASSRTGGLDYNEQFF.

The V and J genes are TRBV28 and TRBJ2-7, with D perhaps matching TRBD1 or TRBD2 (5 bases each). The CDR3 sequence is 16 residues long. V was cut by 5 bases and J by 0 bases, with 17 bases left in between. The germline gives CDR1 MDHEN, CDR2 SYDVKM. The CDR3 spells CASSLGSGTYSYEQYV. CDR3 nucleotide sequence: TGTGCCAGCAGTCTTGGCTCCGGGACGTACTCCTACGAGCAGTACGTC.

V gene TRBV7-2 combines with J gene TRBJ2-1; a possible D gene is TRBD2 (6 bases). Per germline, CDR1 SGHTA and CDR2 FQGNSA. The length of the CDR3 is 13 residues. Trimming took off 5 bases at V and 6 bases at J, with 11 bases between the two ends. CDR3 residues: CASSRGTINEQFF. CDR3 DNA sequence: TGTGCCAGCAGCCGCGGGACCATCAATGAGCAGTTCTTC.

CDR3 in amino acids: CASNIGYNEQFF. CDR3 bases: TGTGCCAGCAATATTGGCTACAATGAGCAGTTCTTC. The chain carries TRBV28 and TRBJ2-1; D unresolved. The CDR3 sequence is 12 residues long. The V gene lost 7 bases and the J gene lost 3 bases, with 7 bases spanning the gap. Germline-derived CDR1 and CDR2 are MDHEN and SYDVKM.

CDR3 residues: CASSQDPGGALEAFF. In DNA, the CDR3 is TGTGCCAGCAGCCAAGATCCAGGGGGGGCACTTGAAGCTTTCTTT. The genes are TRBV4-2 and TRBJ1-1, with 7 bases matching TRBD1. The CDR3 runs to 15 residues. The trim removed 0 bases at V and 7 bases at J, leaving 8 bases unmatched. Germline-derived CDR1 and CDR2 are LGHNA and YNFKEQ.

This chain uses TRBV19 with TRBJ1-5, with 7 bases that match TRBD1. The CDR3 is 15 amino acids. The J segment lost 7 bases and the V segment lost 4 bases, leaving 10 bases of the junction unmatched. From germline, CDR1 is LNHDA and CDR2 SQIVND (reference sequence). The CDR3 sequence: CASSNPDRLGQPQHF. The CDR3 nucleotides are TGTGCCAGTAGTAACCCGGACAGGCTGGGGCAGCCCCAGCATTTT.

A few counts support this clonotype. The V call is TRBV12-3 or TRBV12-4, the J call TRBJ2-2; D is ambiguous. Trimming took 4 bases from V and 4 from J, leaving 10 bases between them. The length of the CDR3 is 14 residues. In DNA form, the CDR3 reads TGTGCCAGCAGTTCCTTACCTGGCACCGGGGAGCTGTTTTTT. This sequence encodes CASSSLPGTGELFF.

The genes are TRBV4-1 and TRBJ2-1; D gene uncertain. This CDR3 has 15 amino acids. Trimming left V 6 bases short and J 3 bases short, with 15 bases between. The germline V gene has CDR1 MGHRA and CDR2 YSYEKL. CDR3 amino acids: CASSLYMESYNEQFF. Written as DNA, the CDR3 is TGCGCCAGCAGTCTGTACATGGAGAGCTACAATGAGCAGTTCTTC.

The V call is TRBV12-3 or TRBV12-4, the J call TRBJ2-1; tentatively, D is TRBD1 (5 bases). V lost 6 bases and J lost 6, with 18 bases in between. This CDR3 contains 15 residues. The CDR3 region has the DNA TGTGCCAGCAGCCAGAGCAGGGCTAGGGGCAATGAGCAGTTCTTC. Protein product: CASSQSRARGNEQFF.

The chain has TRBV10-3 and TRBJ1-6, with D unclear. V was cut by 3 bases and J by 1 base, with 7 bases left in between. This CDR3 contains 15 residues. The germline CDR1 and CDR2 sequences are ENHRY and SYGVKD. For the CDR3, the DNA is TGTGCCATCAGTGAAAGCAATTCCTATAATTCACCCCTCCACTTT. Translated: CAISESNSYNSPLHF.

This clonotype has just a few counts. V and J are TRBV11-2 and TRBJ2-3; 10 bases fit TRBD2. V was clipped by 5 bases and J by 0 bases; unmatched bases: 5. CDR1 SGHAT and CDR2 FQNNGV come from the germline V gene. This CDR3 has 16 amino acids. CDR3 bases: TGTGCCAGCAGCCGAGGACTAGCGGTGAGCACAGATACGCAGTATTTT. This sequence encodes CASSRGLAVSTDTQYF.

This clonotype has just a few counts. V and J are TRBV7-6 and TRBJ2-7, with D possibly TRBD1 on 5 matching bases. Germline CDR1 is SGHVS and CDR2 is FNYEAQ. This CDR3 region has 16 residues. V was cut by 5 bases and J by 2 bases, with 19 bases left in between. For the CDR3, the DNA is TGTGCCAGCAGCCTTTACGCACAATCAGGGACCTACGAGCAGTACGTC. Translated: CASSLYAQSGTYEQYV.

In this sample, this clonotype turned up many times. This rearrangement joins TRBV27 to TRBJ2-3; unclear D gene. Deletions cut 0 bases from V and 0 bases from J, with 1 base between. The CDR3 contains 13 residues. Germline V gives CDR1 MNHEY, CDR2 SMNVEV (reference sequence). The CDR3 region is CASSLSSTDTQYF. DNA of the CDR3: TGTGCCAGCAGTTTATCTAGCACAGATACGCAGTATTTT.

This clonotype was seen only a few times. The gene calls are TRBV2 and TRBJ2-2; the D gene is possibly TRBD1 (5 bases). Trimming cost V 6 bases and J 3 bases, with 8 bases left between them. CDR3 length equals 13 residues. CDR1 is SNHLY and CDR2 is FYNNEI in the germline V gene. CDR3 residues: CASRDTDTGELFF. The CDR3 DNA reads TGTGCCAGCAGGGACACAGACACCGGGGAGCTGTTTTTT.

The table lists this clonotype with a count of one. V and J are TRBV6-6 and TRBJ1-4; D remains unclear. The CDR3 sequence is 15 residues long. The V and J ends lost 2 bases and 3 bases respectively, with 10 bases between them. Germline CDR1 is MNHNY and CDR2 is SVGAGI (reference sequence). For the CDR3, the DNA is TGTGCCAGCAGTTACCTGGTCCGCGCTAATGAAAAACTGTTTTTT. It translates to CASSYLVRANEKLFF.

The J gene is TRBJ1-1, the V gene TRBV4-2; 7 bases are a match to TRBD1. CDR3 length: 18 amino acids. With 1 base clipped from V and 5 bases from J, the junction kept 16 bases outside the gene matches. Germline V gene data show CDR1 as LGHNA and CDR2 as YNFKEQ. CDR3 sequence reads: CASSQVVSRGRGWTEAFF. DNA of the CDR3: TGTGCCAGCAGCCAAGTAGTCTCTCGGGGCAGGGGGTGGACTGAAGCTTTCTTT.

The rearrangement links TRBV7-3 to TRBJ1-2; 8 bases fit TRBD1. The CDR3 is 13 residues long. V shed 5 bases, J shed 8 bases, and the junction held 7 bases outside the gene matches. Germline V gene sequence: CDR1 SGHTA, CDR2 FQGTGA. The CDR3 sequence: CASSLDRGNGYTF. CDR3 DNA sequence: TGTGCCAGCAGCCTAGACAGGGGAAACGGCTACACCTTC.

This chain connects TRBV20-1 to TRBJ2-5, with TRBD2 matching over 13 bases. The germline CDR1 and CDR2 sequences are DFQATT and SNEGSKA (reference sequence). This CDR3 contains 17 residues. Trimming removed 6 bases from V and 5 bases from J; junction bases left unmatched: 15. The CDR3 DNA is TGCAGTGCCGCAAAGCGGACTAGCGGGGGCCTTGGGGAGACCCAGTACTTC. Residues: CSAAKRTSGGLGETQYF.

The table lists this clonotype with a few counts. V and J are TRBV5-4 and TRBJ2-2; D remains ambiguous. V was cut by 2 bases and J by 2 bases, with 16 bases left in between. Germline V lookup: CDR1 SGHNT, CDR2 YYREEE (reference sequence). This CDR3 has 17 amino acids. The CDR3 here is CASSLKPRDQNTGELFF. CDR3 bases: TGTGCCAGCAGCTTAAAACCCCGAGACCAAAACACCGGGGAGCTGTTTTTT.

This clonotype occurred many times. The chain uses TRBV6-1 and TRBJ1-5; perhaps TRBD1 as D (5 bases). The CDR3 extends over 13 amino acids. In germline, CDR1 is MNHNS, CDR2 SASEGT. Trimming shortened V by 6 bases and J by 5 bases, and 11 bases separated the two germline ends. The CDR3 DNA reads TGTGCCAGCAGCGAGGGACGGTATCAGCCCCAGCATTTT. It yields the protein CASSEGRYQPQHF.

CDR3 sequence: CASSLRRTASGGEETQYF. CDR3 DNA: TGTGCCAGCAGTTTGCGACGGACGGCTAGCGGGGGTGAAGAGACCCAGTACTTC. J is TRBJ2-5 and V is TRBV27; 10 nucleotides match TRBD2. This CDR3 has 18 amino acids. V shed 3 bases, J shed 3 bases, and the junction held 13 bases outside the gene matches. CDR1 is MNHEY, CDR2 SMNVEV, per germline (reference sequence).

This chain links TRBV5-1 with TRBJ2-3, with 11 bases identical to TRBD1. This CDR3 has 16 residues. Germline CDR1 SGHRS, CDR2 YFSETQ. V gave up 4 bases and J gave up 4 bases; unmatched junction bases: 8. The CDR3 loop is CASSAPDRGLPDTQYF. CDR3 DNA sequence: TGCGCCAGCAGCGCCCCGGACAGGGGGCTCCCAGATACGCAGTATTTT. The full variable domain, its missing parts supplied by reference TRBV5-1 and TRBJ2-3, is KAGVTQTPRYLIKTRGQQVTLSCSPISGHRSVSWYQQTPGQGLQFLFEYFSETQRNKGNFPGRFSGRQFSNSRSEMNVSTLELGDSALYLCASSAPDRGLPDTQYFGPGTRLTVL.